The 19 T cell receptor beta chains reported below all come from one sample, sequenced in a study of blood T cell repertoires in COVID-19. Clones were read by immunoSEQ multiplex PCR, and TCRdb kept only the in-frame ones, dropping some. The sample has about 150,000 clones, about nine tenths seen once. The material sequenced was peripheral blood. These TCRs come from a man aged 80 or over with acute or convalescent COVID-19.

The J gene is TRBJ2-2, the V gene TRBV5-1; 7 bases match TRBD2. Germline V gene data show CDR1 as SGHRS and CDR2 as YFSETQ. V was pared by 4 bases and J by 6 bases, with 6 bases of the junction left unmatched. The CDR3 covers 14 residues. CDR3 in DNA: TGCGCCAGCAGCGGGAGGGGTAATCCCGGGGAGCTGTTTTTT. This translates into CASSGRGNPGELFF.

This clone was observed once. The chain joins TRBV6-5 to TRBJ2-1; D not certain. CDR3 length: 15 amino acids. Germline CDR1 MNHEY, CDR2 SVGAGI. Deletions cut 2 bases from V and 7 bases from J, with 15 bases between. Written as DNA, the CDR3 is TGTGCCAGCAGTTACGCGGCTGCGGCCCCAAATGAGCAGTTCTTC. Its translation is CASSYAAAAPNEQFF.

This chain uses TRBV23-1 with TRBJ2-7, with 8 positions matching TRBD1. TRBV23-1 is known as an ORF, though its function is uncertain. The CDR3 has 16 amino acids. V dropped 0 bases and J dropped 2; count of bases not matched to a gene: 6. CDR3 region: CASSQSPGQGPYEQYF. The CDR3 region has the DNA TGCGCCAGCAGTCAATCCCCCGGACAGGGTCCCTACGAGCAGTACTTC.

The V call is TRBV7-6, the J call TRBJ2-3; 12 bases are shared with TRBD2. The CDR3 is made up of 16 amino acids. J lost 4 bases, V lost 1 base, and 3 bases had no gene match. CDR1 is SGHVS, CDR2 FNYEAQ, per germline. The CDR3 loop is CASSLGLAGGPDTQYF. The CDR3 coding sequence is TGTGCCAGCAGCTTAGGCCTAGCGGGGGGGCCAGATACGCAGTATTTT.

The V call is TRBV2, the J call TRBJ2-6; 7 bases fit TRBD1. From germline, CDR1 is SNHLY and CDR2 FYNNEI. Unmatched junction bases numbered 6, after V lost 4 bases and J lost 0 bases. The length of the CDR3 is 17 residues. The CDR3 DNA follows: TGTGCCAGCAGTGTAGGGGGCAGGGGCTCTGGGGCCAACGTCCTGACTTTC. Amino acid sequence: CASSVGGRGSGANVLTF.

This clone was recorded only once. The rearrangement links TRBV30 to TRBJ1-2, with D hard to call. In germline, CDR1 is GTSNPN, CDR2 SVGIG (reference sequence). The CDR3 extends over 15 amino acids. The V end was cut by 1 base, the J end by 4 bases, with 16 bases between. The chain's CDR3 is CAWSAGVPLLYGYTF. CDR3 DNA sequence: TGTGCCTGGAGTGCTGGAGTGCCTCTTCTCTATGGCTACACCTTC.

DNA of the CDR3: TGTGCCAGCAGCCAAGGACTAGCGTGGGGAGAGACCCAGTACTTC. Translating it yields CASSQGLAWGETQYF. The genes are TRBV7-6 and TRBJ2-5; TRBD2 matches at 9 bases. The trim removed 5 bases at V and 4 bases at J, leaving 8 bases unmatched. The CDR3 runs to 15 residues. Germline V lookup: CDR1 SGHVS, CDR2 FNYEAQ.

CDR3 nucleotides: TGCGCCAGCAGCTTGGCCATAACAGGGTTCTACAATGAGCAGTTCTTC. It translates to CASSLAITGFYNEQFF. The V gene is TRBV5-1, the J gene TRBJ2-1, with a tentative D call TRBD1 (6 bases). The germline gives CDR1 SGHRS, CDR2 YFSETQ. The V end was cut by 0 bases, the J end by 3 bases, with 13 bases between. CDR3 length: 16 residues.

This clone occurred a few times. This chain connects TRBV28 to TRBJ2-7, with TRBD2 matching over 9 bases. CDR1 is MDHEN, CDR2 SYDVKM, per germline. V shed 1 base and J 1 base; nucleotides not matched to a gene: 8. The CDR3 covers 17 residues. CDR3 loop: CASSLSSLTSGSYEQYF. The CDR3 region has the DNA TGTGCCAGCAGTTTATCCTCCCTGACTAGCGGATCCTACGAGCAGTACTTC.

V gene TRBV19 combines with J gene TRBJ2-5; 9 nucleotides match TRBD2. CDR3 length equals 15 residues. The trim removed 4 bases at V and 3 bases at J, leaving 6 bases unmatched. Germline CDR1 and CDR2: LNHDA and SQIVND (reference sequence). This CDR3 is CASSSSTSGKETQYF. DNA of the CDR3: TGTGCCAGTAGTAGCTCGACTAGCGGAAAAGAGACCCAGTACTTC.

This chain connects TRBV2 to TRBJ1-2; 7 bases map to TRBD1. The CDR3 consists of 14 residues. Trimming took 5 bases from V and 6 from J; bases not matched to a gene: 9. CDR1 and CDR2 (germline): SNHLY, FYNNEI. CDR3 bases: TGTGCCAGCAGTCGACAGGGAGAAAGGGATGGCTACACCTTC. It yields the protein CASSRQGERDGYTF.

This chain links TRBV30 with TRBJ2-5, with a weak D call TRBD1 (5 bases). V shed 0 bases and J shed 4 bases, with 9 bases lying between them. The CDR3 is 13 amino acids. Germline assignment: CDR1 GTSNPN and CDR2 SVGIG (reference sequence). CDR3 coding DNA: TGTGCCTGGAGTGTACCAGGGCTAGAGACCCAGTACTTC. This codes for CAWSVPGLETQYF.

The chain has TRBV29-1 and TRBJ1-1; tentatively, D is TRBD1 (5 bases). In germline, CDR1 is SQVTM, CDR2 ANQGSEA. The V end was cut by 7 bases, the J end by 1 base, with 10 bases between. The length of the CDR3 is 12 residues. The CDR3 nucleotides read TGCAGCGCAGGACACACGAACACTGAAGCTTTCTTT. Translation gives CSAGHTNTEAFF.

As regards this clone: A read error may produce the germline difference seen at one junction end. This chain joins TRBV2 and TRBJ2-3; tentative D call: TRBD1 (6 bases). Germline assignment: CDR1 SNHLY and CDR2 FYNNEI. This CDR3 region has 11 residues. CDR3 DNA sequence: TGTGCCAGCAGTTTTAAGGGGGTAACGATTTTT. Its translation: CASSFKGVTIF.

The chain uses TRBV5-6 and TRBJ2-3; TRBD1 aligns across 7 bases. With V trimmed by 4 bases and J by 2 bases, 10 bases remained unmatched. Germline CDR1 SGHDT, CDR2 YYEEEE. This CDR3 comprises 16 residues. The CDR3 DNA reads as TGTGCCAGCAGCCGATGGAGGACAGGAAACACAGATACGCAGTATTTT. Protein: CASSRWRTGNTDTQYF. The full variable domain, in which reference TRBV5-6 and TRBJ2-3 provide the parts outside the CDR3, is DAGVTQSPTHLIKTRGQQVTLRCSPKSGHDTVSWYQQALGQGPQFIFQYYEEEERQRGNFPDRFSGHQFPNYSSELNVNALLLGDSALYLCASSRWRTGNTDTQYFGPGTRLTVL.

V usage is TRBV19 and J usage is TRBJ2-3; TRBD2 aligns across 14 bases. Trimming removed 7 bases from V and 2 bases from J; junction bases left unmatched: 14. Germline CDR1 reads LNHDA; CDR2 reads SQIVND (reference sequence). This CDR3 contains 19 residues. This CDR3 is CASMKEDRGLAGDTDTQYF. In DNA, the CDR3 is TGTGCCAGTATGAAGGAGGACAGGGGACTAGCGGGGGACACAGATACGCAGTATTTT.

This clone was recorded only once. The same CDR3 is also encoded by other DNA sequences in this sample. The CDR3 sequence: CASSFTGGQETQYF. The CDR3 DNA follows: TGCGCCAGCAGCTTTACAGGGGGACAAGAGACCCAGTACTTC. The genes are TRBV5-1 and TRBJ2-5; 8 bases fit TRBD1. The V segment lost 2 bases and the J segment 2 bases; nucleotides outside the gene matches: 2. Germline-derived CDR1 and CDR2 are SGHRS and YFSETQ. CDR3 length equals 14 residues.

This chain uses TRBV3-1 (or the pseudogene TRBV3-2) with TRBJ1-1; D call uncertain. Looked up from germline, CDR1 is LGHDT and CDR2 is YNNKEL (reference sequence). This CDR3 region has 14 residues. The germline V and J ends were trimmed by 0 bases and 2 bases, with 7 bases remaining between them. As DNA, the CDR3 is TGTGCCAGCAGCCAAGATTCAGTTAACACTGAAGCTTTCTTT. Translation: CASSQDSVNTEAFF.

The chain has TRBV6-6 and TRBJ2-7, with TRBD1 matching 11 bases. The trim removed 8 bases at V and 5 bases at J, leaving 8 bases unmatched. Looked up from germline, CDR1 is MNHNY and CDR2 is SVGAGI (reference sequence). There are 14 residues in the CDR3. CDR3 bases: TGTGCCAGCGCTGGGGGACAGGGGGTCCACGAGCAGTACTTC. Its translation: CASAGGQGVHEQYF.